Below, 6 T cell receptor beta chains from the same sample are listed, as sequenced in a study of shared clonotypes between healthy human individuals. Assay used: immunoSEQ multiplex PCR; TCRdb lists only in-frame clones, some missing. The data hold about 680,000 clones, with roughly 94% observed a single time. The naive CD8 fraction comprised CD45RO-negative cells positively selected for CCR7 and excluded terminally differentiated effector memory CD45RA+ cells. The sample was naive CD8+ T cells sorted from blood. The receptors stem from a young man in good health.

The chain employs TRBV6-4 and TRBJ2-3, with 13 bases matching TRBD2. Germline V gene data show CDR1 as MRHNA and CDR2 as SNTAGT. V dropped 3 bases and J dropped 4; count of bases not matched to a gene: 4. This CDR3 is built from 16 residues. As DNA, the CDR3 is TGTGCCAGCAGTGAGCGGACTAGCGGGAGCCCAGATACGCAGTATTTT. It codes for CASSERTSGSPDTQYF.

V usage is TRBV11-2 and J usage is TRBJ2-3, with D uncertain. Per germline, CDR1 SGHAT and CDR2 FQNNGV. The CDR3 length is 13 residues. The V gene lost 0 bases and the J gene lost 7 bases, with 8 bases spanning the gap. CDR3 bases: TGTGCCAGCAGCTTAGATTTCGGAAATACGCAGTATTTT. Protein: CASSLDFGNTQYF.

The genes are TRBV7-8 and TRBJ2-2; weak D call: TRBD2 (6 bases). Looked up from germline, CDR1 is SGHVS and CDR2 is FQNEAQ. CDR3 size: 16 residues. Trimming left V 2 bases short and J 8 bases short, with 18 bases between. The CDR3 DNA follows: TGTGCCAGCAGCTTAACAATAGGAGGGGTTGCTGGGGAGCTGTTTTTT. This translates into CASSLTIGGVAGELFF.

The rearrangement uses TRBV27 and TRBJ2-5; a weak D match, TRBD1 (6 bases). Looked up from germline, CDR1 is MNHEY and CDR2 is SMNVEV (reference sequence). This CDR3 contains 15 residues. Trimming removed 3 bases from V and 2 bases from J, with 13 bases in between. The CDR3 loop reads CASSFRDTAQETQYF. As DNA, the CDR3 is TGTGCCAGCAGTTTCCGGGACACCGCACAAGAGACCCAGTACTTC.

The chain joins TRBV10-3 to TRBJ2-7, with 10 bases matching TRBD1. Germline V gives CDR1 ENHRY, CDR2 SYGVKD. The length of the CDR3 is 14 residues. V lost 6 bases to trimming and J lost 4 bases; unmatched junction nucleotides: 6. The chain's CDR3 is CAIRATDRGYEQYF. CDR3 nucleotides: TGTGCCATCAGAGCTACGGACAGGGGGTACGAGCAGTACTTC.

The chain recombines TRBV9 with TRBJ2-1; D remains unclear. The CDR3 is 13 residues long. V lost 0 bases and J lost 5, with 6 bases in between. CDR1 is SGDLS and CDR2 is YYNGEE in the germline V gene. The CDR3 DNA sequence: TGTGCCAGCAGCGTAGGCCCCCACAATGAGCAGTTCTTC. Its translation: CASSVGPHNEQFF.